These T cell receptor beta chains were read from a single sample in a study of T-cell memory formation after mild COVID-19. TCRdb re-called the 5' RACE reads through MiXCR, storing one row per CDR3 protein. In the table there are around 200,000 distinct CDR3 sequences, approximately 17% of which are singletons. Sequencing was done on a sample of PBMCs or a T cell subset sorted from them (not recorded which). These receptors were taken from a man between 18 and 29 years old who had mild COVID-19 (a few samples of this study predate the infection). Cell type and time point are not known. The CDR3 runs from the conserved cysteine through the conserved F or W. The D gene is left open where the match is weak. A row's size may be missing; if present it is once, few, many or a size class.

CDR3 protein: CASRPRRGQVEDQPQHF
CDR3 DNA: TGTGCCAGTAGACCACGGCGGGGGCAGGTGGAGGATCAGCCCCAGCATTTT
clone size: few
J gene: TRBJ1-5
V gene: TRBV19
D gene: .

CDR3 protein: CASRNSTGAIYEQYF
CDR3 DNA: TGTGCCAGCAGGAACTCGACAGGGGCAATCTACGAGCAGTACTTC
clone size: .
J gene: TRBJ2-7
V gene: TRBV3-2
D gene: .

CDR3 protein: CASSYSDSYTF
CDR3 DNA: TGTGCCAGCAGTTACTCCGACAGCTACACCTTC
clone size: few
J gene: TRBJ1-2
V gene: TRBV6-2/TRBV6-3
D gene: .

CDR3 protein: CASSWDGQEKTIYF
CDR3 DNA: TGTGCCAGCAGTTGGGACGGACAGGAAAAGACCATATATTTT
clone size: .
J gene: TRBJ1-3
V gene: TRBV6-5
D gene: TRBD1

CDR3 protein: CAWSPTGGARGGYTF
CDR3 DNA: TGTGCCTGGAGTCCTACAGGGGGCGCACGGGGAGGCTACACCTTC
clone size: few
J gene: TRBJ1-2
V gene: TRBV30
D gene: TRBD1

CDR3 protein: CASSLAVGSQETQYF
CDR3 DNA: TGCGCCAGCAGCTTGGCCGTAGGTAGCCAAGAGACCCAGTACTTC
clone size: .
J gene: TRBJ2-5
V gene: TRBV5-1
D gene: .

CDR3 protein: CASSILSELHTQYF
CDR3 DNA: TGTGCCAGTAGTATTTTATCGGAGCTCCATACGCAGTATTTT
clone size: .
J gene: TRBJ2-3
V gene: TRBV19
D gene: .

CDR3 protein: CASSQERGAGAEAFF
CDR3 DNA: TGTGCCAGCAGCCAAGAACGGGGAGCGGGGGCTGAAGCTTTCTTT
clone size: .
J gene: TRBJ1-1
V gene: TRBV4-2
D gene: .

CDR3 protein: CAISGADRGQETQYF
CDR3 DNA: TGTGCCATCAGTGGGGCGGACAGGGGGCAAGAGACCCAGTACTTC
clone size: many
J gene: TRBJ2-5
V gene: TRBV10-3
D gene: TRBD1

CDR3 protein: CSANGETQYF
CDR3 DNA: TGCAGTGCAAATGGGGAGACCCAGTACTTC
clone size: .
J gene: TRBJ2-5
V gene: TRBV20-1
D gene: .

CDR3 protein: CATSDRTSDAWFF
CDR3 DNA: TGTGCCACCAGTGACCGGACTAGCGACGCGTGGTTCTTC
clone size: few
J gene: TRBJ2-1
V gene: TRBV24-1
D gene: TRBD2

CDR3 protein: CASSQGPGAVQPQHF
CDR3 DNA: TGTGCCAGCAGCCAAGGCCCAGGGGCCGTTCAGCCCCAGCATTTT
clone size: .
J gene: TRBJ1-5
V gene: TRBV3-1
D gene: .

CDR3 protein: CASSFRRGNQPQHF
CDR3 DNA: TGTGCCAGCAGTTTTCGGAGGGGTAATCAGCCCCAGCATTTT
clone size: many
J gene: TRBJ1-5
V gene: TRBV27
D gene: .

CDR3 protein: CASSLGRFSNQPQHF
CDR3 DNA: TGTGCCAGCAGCTTAGGCAGGTTTAGCAATCAGCCCCAGCATTTT
clone size: .
J gene: TRBJ1-5
V gene: TRBV7-6
D gene: .

CDR3 protein: CASSWIGETQYF
CDR3 DNA: TGTGCCAGCAGCTGGATCGGGGAGACCCAGTACTTC
clone size: .
J gene: TRBJ2-5
V gene: TRBV5-6
D gene: .

CDR3 protein: CASSDPGTSGYNEQFF
CDR3 DNA: TGTGCCAGCAGCGACCCCGGGACTAGCGGCTACAATGAGCAGTTCTTC
clone size: .
J gene: TRBJ2-1
V gene: TRBV9
D gene: TRBD2

CDR3 protein: CASSPLAGGNYNEQFF
CDR3 DNA: TGTGCCAGCTCACCCTTAGCGGGGGGGAACTACAATGAGCAGTTCTTC
clone size: few
J gene: TRBJ2-1
V gene: TRBV18
D gene: TRBD2

CDR3 protein: CASSPQLGSEQYF
CDR3 DNA: TGTGCCAGCAGCCCGCAGTTGGGGAGCGAGCAGTACTTC
clone size: .
J gene: TRBJ2-7
V gene: TRBV12-3/TRBV12-4
D gene: .

CDR3 protein: CASREGSGANVLTF
CDR3 DNA: TGTGCCAGCAGGGAGGGTTCTGGGGCCAACGTCCTGACTTTC
clone size: .
J gene: TRBJ2-6
V gene: TRBV27
D gene: .

CDR3 protein: CASNTPGTKEAFF
CDR3 DNA: TGTGCCAGCAACACGCCCGGTACGAAGGAAGCTTTCTTT
clone size: .
J gene: TRBJ1-1
V gene: TRBV6-5
D gene: .

CDR3 protein: CASRTGVDQPQHF
CDR3 DNA: TGTGCCAGCCGGACAGGGGTGGACCAGCCCCAGCATTTT
clone size: .
J gene: TRBJ1-5
V gene: TRBV18
D gene: TRBD1

CDR3 protein: CASSSYTQPQHF
CDR3 DNA: TGTGCCAGCAGTTCTTACACCCAGCCCCAGCATTTT
clone size: few
J gene: TRBJ1-5
V gene: TRBV6-2/TRBV6-3
D gene: .

CDR3 protein: CASTPEFSGNTIYF
CDR3 DNA: TGTGCCAGCACCCCGGAATTCTCTGGAAACACCATATATTTT
clone size: few
J gene: TRBJ1-3
V gene: TRBV7-2
D gene: .

CDR3 protein: CASSGGTGSRAFF
CDR3 DNA: TGTGCCAGCAGCGGGGGGACGGGAAGCAGAGCTTTCTTT
clone size: .
J gene: TRBJ1-1
V gene: TRBV9
D gene: .

CDR3 protein: CASSQPGAAQPQHF
CDR3 DNA: TGTGCCAGCAGCCAACCGGGGGCGGCGCAGCCCCAGCATTTT
clone size: .
J gene: TRBJ1-5
V gene: TRBV4-2
D gene: .

CDR3 protein: CASSIGQGNSGTGELFF
CDR3 DNA: TGCGCCAGCAGCATCGGACAGGGTAACTCGGGCACCGGGGAGCTGTTTTTT
clone size: .
J gene: TRBJ2-2
V gene: TRBV5-1
D gene: TRBD1

CDR3 protein: CASSQLGGLGETQYF
CDR3 DNA: TGTGCCAGCAGCCAGTTAGGGGGCCTCGGGGAGACCCAGTACTTC
clone size: few
J gene: TRBJ2-5
V gene: TRBV14
D gene: TRBD1

CDR3 protein: CASSQARGYEAFF
CDR3 DNA: TGCGCCAGCAGCCAAGCTCGGGGCTATGAAGCTTTCTTT
clone size: many
J gene: TRBJ1-1
V gene: TRBV4-3
D gene: .

CDR3 protein: CASSLVAGSSYNSPLHF
CDR3 DNA: TGTGCCAGCAGCCTTGTTGCCGGGAGCTCCTATAATTCACCCCTCCACTTT
clone size: .
J gene: TRBJ1-6
V gene: TRBV12-3/TRBV12-4
D gene: .

CDR3 protein: CASSLTRTSGLYNEQFF
CDR3 DNA: TGCGCCAGCAGCTTGACGCGGACTAGCGGTCTCTACAATGAGCAGTTCTTC
clone size: few
J gene: TRBJ2-1
V gene: TRBV5-1
D gene: TRBD2

CDR3 protein: CASSILAGLRGEQYF
CDR3 DNA: TGTGCCAGCAGCATTCTAGCGGGGCTCCGGGGCGAGCAGTACTTC
clone size: few
J gene: TRBJ2-7
V gene: TRBV6-6
D gene: TRBD2

CDR3 protein: CASSPDILQPQHF
CDR3 DNA: TGTGCCAGCAGTCCAGATATTTTGCAGCCCCAGCATTTT
clone size: few
J gene: TRBJ1-5
V gene: TRBV6-5
D gene: .

CDR3 protein: CASSVYTGMAGYTF
CDR3 DNA: TGTGCCAGCAGCGTTTATACGGGAATGGCTGGCTACACCTTC
clone size: .
J gene: TRBJ1-2
V gene: TRBV9
D gene: .

CDR3 protein: CASSPTGLAGRNEQFF
CDR3 DNA: TGTGCCAGCAGCCCCACGGGACTAGCAGGTCGGAATGAGCAGTTCTTC
clone size: .
J gene: TRBJ2-1
V gene: TRBV11-2
D gene: TRBD2

CDR3 protein: CASSTLATDTQYF
CDR3 DNA: TGTGCCAGCAGCACCCTAGCTACAGATACGCAGTATTTT
clone size: .
J gene: TRBJ2-3
V gene: TRBV7-3
D gene: .

CDR3 protein: CASSDLVSGDFNTGELFF
CDR3 DNA: TGTGCCAGCAGCGATCTAGTTAGCGGGGATTTTAACACCGGGGAGCTGTTTTTT
clone size: .
J gene: TRBJ2-2
V gene: TRBV7-3
D gene: TRBD2

CDR3 protein: CASTYEGQGWNEQFF
CDR3 DNA: TGTGCCAGCACTTACGAGGGACAGGGTTGGAATGAGCAGTTCTTC
clone size: few
J gene: TRBJ2-1
V gene: TRBV28
D gene: TRBD1

CDR3 protein: CASSFIPSTGELFF
CDR3 DNA: TGCGCCAGCAGCTTCATTCCGTCCACCGGGGAGCTGTTTTTT
clone size: .
J gene: TRBJ2-2
V gene: TRBV5-1
D gene: .

CDR3 protein: CASAPSSIGNQPQHF
CDR3 DNA: TGTGCTAGTGCTCCATCTAGCATCGGCAATCAGCCCCAGCATTTT
clone size: .
J gene: TRBJ1-5
V gene: TRBV12-5
D gene: .

CDR3 protein: CASSLLGLANSYEQYF
CDR3 DNA: TGTGCCAGCAGCCTTCTGGGACTAGCGAACTCCTACGAGCAGTACTTC
clone size: few
J gene: TRBJ2-7
V gene: TRBV7-2
D gene: TRBD2

CDR3 protein: CSVRASGDSYNEQFF
CDR3 DNA: TGCAGCGTCCGAGCCAGCGGGGACTCCTACAATGAGCAGTTCTTC
clone size: .
J gene: TRBJ2-1
V gene: TRBV29-1
D gene: TRBD2

CDR3 protein: CASSPGWNTGELFF
CDR3 DNA: TGCGCCAGCAGCCCCGGTTGGAACACCGGGGAGCTGTTTTTT
clone size: few
J gene: TRBJ2-2
V gene: TRBV4-3
D gene: .

CDR3 protein: CASSLRAGVDYGYTF
CDR3 DNA: TGTGCCAGCAGCTTACGAGCGGGAGTCGACTATGGCTACACCTTC
clone size: few
J gene: TRBJ1-2
V gene: TRBV7-9
D gene: .

CDR3 protein: CASSADGHSNQPQHF
CDR3 DNA: TGTGCCAGCAGTGCGGACGGCCATAGCAATCAGCCCCAGCATTTT
clone size: few
J gene: TRBJ1-5
V gene: TRBV2
D gene: .

CDR3 protein: CASSETPTMSGGRGDTQYF
CDR3 DNA: TGTGCCAGCAGTGAAACCCCGACTATGAGCGGGGGCCGGGGAGATACGCAGTATTTT
clone size: few
J gene: TRBJ2-3
V gene: TRBV6-1
D gene: TRBD2

CDR3 protein: CASSSIRDRGSREQYF
CDR3 DNA: TGTGCCAGCAGTTCGATCCGGGACAGGGGAAGTCGGGAGCAGTACTTC
clone size: few
J gene: TRBJ2-7
V gene: TRBV6-5
D gene: TRBD1

CDR3 protein: CASSPFSGGMGETQYF
CDR3 DNA: TGTGCCAGCAGCCCATTTAGCGGGGGTATGGGGGAGACCCAGTACTTC
clone size: few
J gene: TRBJ2-5
V gene: TRBV7-3
D gene: TRBD2

CDR3 protein: CASSQDSFPGPEQFF
CDR3 DNA: TGCGCCAGCAGCCAAGACTCCTTTCCGGGTCCTGAGCAGTTCTTC
clone size: .
J gene: TRBJ2-1
V gene: TRBV4-1
D gene: .

CDR3 protein: CSAPLLLADEQFF
CDR3 DNA: TGCAGTGCTCCCCTCCTCCTAGCTGACGAGCAGTTCTTC
clone size: .
J gene: TRBJ2-1
V gene: TRBV20-1
D gene: .

CDR3 protein: CASSQAPGTRWYGYTF
CDR3 DNA: TGCGCCAGCAGCCAAGCCCCCGGGACAAGGTGGTATGGCTACACCTTC
clone size: .
J gene: TRBJ1-2
V gene: TRBV4-1
D gene: .

CDR3 protein: CASSPGWDTIYF
CDR3 DNA: TGCGCCAGCAGCCCCGGCTGGGACACCATATATTTT
clone size: few
J gene: TRBJ1-3
V gene: TRBV5-1
D gene: .